The present TCR beta chain was sequenced within a study of blood T cells in healthy people across ages. Germline V lookup: CDR1 SGHTA, CDR2 FQGNSA. CDR3 length: 17 amino acids. Trimming took 5 bases from V and 4 from J, leaving 20 bases between them. Note on this clonotype: Its antigen is unknown.

Alongside a J-beta primer mix, a sample-barcoded 5' primer served in a second PCR lasting about 7 to 12 cycles. TCRdb recomputed calls from the 5' RACE reads with MiXCR, one row per CDR3 protein. The sample includes over 950,000 distinct CDR3 sequences, more than 30% seen only once; the top ten take 10% to 15%. Extraction yielded at least 5.5 micrograms of total RNA per sample. Study results and limitations: There was no known CMV status for donors, so expanded clonotype changes were possibly confounded. Versus aged donors, long-lived donors had higher diversity and more naive CD4+ cells.

The clonotype originates from a man aged 18 to 30 in good health. The V gene is TRBV7-2, the J gene TRBJ2-2; D may correspond to TRBD1 or TRBD2 (5 bases each). Sample: blood. CDR3 nucleotides: TGTGCCAGCAGCGTCGGGACCGTGGAGTTGGGCACCGGGGAGCTGTTTTTT. Its translation: CASSVGTVELGTGELFF. Full variable domain (missing parts from reference TRBV7-2 and TRBJ2-2): GAGVSQSPSNKVTEKGKDVELRCDPISGHTALYWYRQSLGQGLEFLIYFQGNSAPDKSGLPSDRFSAERTGGSVSTLTIQRTQQEDSAVYLCASSVGTVELGTGELFFGEGSRLTVL.